The 13 T cell receptor beta chains below come from one sample, sequenced in a study of T-cell memory formation after mild COVID-19. TCRdb re-called the 5' RACE reads through MiXCR, storing one row per CDR3 protein. Of about 560,000 distinct CDR3 sequences listed, roughly 17% were seen once; the top ten hold less than 10%. Sequenced input: PBMCs or a T cell subset sorted from them (not recorded which). The source of these receptors is an adult woman who had mild COVID-19 (a few samples of this study predate the infection). Cell type and time point are not known.

J is TRBJ2-2 and V is TRBV2, with D hard to call. Trimming pared 6 bases from V and 2 bases from J, leaving 7 bases between. CDR1 is SNHLY, CDR2 FYNNEI, per germline. CDR3 length equals 13 residues. The CDR3: CASRAGNTGELFF. The CDR3 DNA sequence: TGTGCCAGCAGGGCAGGAAACACCGGGGAGCTGTTTTTT.

The table lists this clonotype with many counts. V is TRBV7-6 and J is TRBJ2-5, with 8 bases aligning to TRBD1. There are 16 residues in the CDR3. Germline CDR1 and CDR2: SGHVS and FNYEAQ. Trimming cost V 5 bases and J 3 bases; bases outside gene matches: 11. CDR3 DNA sequence: TGTGCCAGCAGCCCCTTCGGGCAGGGGGCGAAAGAGACCCAGTACTTC. Its translation is CASSPFGQGAKETQYF.

This clonotype was detected a few times. This chain links TRBV12-3 or TRBV12-4 with TRBJ1-1; TRBD1 agrees at 7 bases. This CDR3 has 15 residues. J was trimmed by 4 bases and V by 5 bases; bases with no gene match: 10. CDR3 region: CASSLDRAQFTEAFF. The CDR3 DNA sequence: TGTGCCAGCAGTCTCGACAGGGCCCAATTCACTGAAGCTTTCTTT.

V and J are TRBV6-1 and TRBJ1-5; unclear D gene. The CDR3 is 17 residues long. Germline assignment: CDR1 MNHNS and CDR2 SASEGT. V lost 3 bases and J 0 bases, leaving 15 bases between the germline ends. This chain's CDR3 is CASSDQTAGYSNQPQHF. CDR3 coding DNA: TGTGCCAGCAGTGATCAGACGGCGGGGTATAGCAATCAGCCCCAGCATTTT.

V gene TRBV6-2 or TRBV6-3 combines with J gene TRBJ2-3, with 11 bases matching TRBD2. This CDR3 has 14 residues. Germline lookup yields CDR1 MNHEY and CDR2 SVGEGT. V shed 7 bases and J 4 bases; nucleotides not matched to a gene: 4. Here the CDR3 reads CASNLAGGPDTQYF. CDR3 coding DNA: TGTGCCAGCAATCTAGCGGGAGGACCAGATACGCAGTATTTT.

The chain carries TRBV30 and TRBJ1-2, with TRBD1 identical over 7 bases. The germline gives CDR1 GTSNPN, CDR2 SVGIG (reference sequence). The CDR3 is 14 residues long. The V and J ends lost 0 bases and 4 bases, in that order; junction bases with no gene match: 5. The CDR3 region is CAWSVEQGSYGYTF. The CDR3 nucleotides read TGTGCCTGGAGTGTTGAACAGGGGAGCTATGGCTACACCTTC.

The chain uses TRBV4-3 and TRBJ2-2, with 9 bases matching TRBD1. CDR1 LGHNA and CDR2 YSLEER come from the germline V gene. Trimming took 0 bases from V and 6 from J; bases not matched to a gene: 8. The CDR3 runs 17 residues. Here the CDR3 reads CASSQDPFGQGSGELFF. CDR3 bases: TGCGCCAGCAGCCAAGATCCATTCGGACAGGGGTCCGGGGAGCTGTTTTTT.

Only a few counts were recorded for this clonotype. The J gene is TRBJ1-2, the V gene TRBV12-3 or TRBV12-4; D remains unclear. CDR3 size: 12 residues. Trimming took 5 bases from V and 4 from J, leaving 8 bases between them. Here the CDR3 reads CASSKLGYGYTF. The DNA for the CDR3 is TGTGCCAGCAGTAAACTGGGCTATGGCTACACCTTC.

Only a few counts were recorded for this clonotype. J is TRBJ1-2 and V is TRBV5-1; D unresolved. Germline CDR1 SGHRS, CDR2 YFSETQ. The V end was cut by 0 bases, the J end by 0 bases, with 9 bases between. This CDR3 is built from 15 residues. The CDR3 region has the DNA TGCGCCAGCAGCTTGGAGGGAATAGCTAACTATGGCTACACCTTC. It encodes CASSLEGIANYGYTF.

This clonotype was seen at least ten times. This rearrangement joins TRBV5-4 to TRBJ1-5, with no clear D. Germline CDR1 is SGHNT and CDR2 is YYREEE (reference sequence). The CDR3 extends over 15 amino acids. V was clipped by 0 bases and J by 4 bases, with 11 bases between them. CDR3 sequence reads: CASSLDPEPNQPQHF. DNA of the CDR3: TGTGCCAGCAGCTTGGATCCCGAGCCTAATCAGCCCCAGCATTTT.

The genes are TRBV7-9 and TRBJ1-1; 7 nucleotides match TRBD1. With 2 bases clipped from V and 3 bases from J, the junction kept 3 bases outside the gene matches. Germline loops: CDR1 SEHNR, CDR2 FQNEAQ (reference sequence). There are 14 residues in the CDR3. For the CDR3, the DNA is TGTGCCAGCAGCTTACTTACAGGGGACACTGAAGCTTTCTTT. Encoded protein: CASSLLTGDTEAFF. The variable domain in full, completed from reference TRBV7-9 and TRBJ1-1, reads DTGVSQNPRHKITKRGQNVTFRCDPISEHNRLYWYRQTLGQGPEFLTYFQNEAQLEKSRLLSDRFSAERPKGSFSTLEIQRTEQGDSAMYLCASSLLTGDTEAFFGQGTRLTVV.

The chain carries TRBV19 and TRBJ2-3; 10 nucleotides match TRBD2. Germline loops: CDR1 LNHDA, CDR2 SQIVND (reference sequence). The V segment lost 7 bases and the J segment 4 bases; nucleotides outside the gene matches: 2. The CDR3 spans 13 residues. Here the CDR3 reads CASTSGSADTQYF. In nucleotides, the CDR3 is TGTGCCAGTACTAGCGGGAGCGCAGATACGCAGTATTTT.

The gene calls are TRBV12-3 or TRBV12-4 and TRBJ2-2, with 9 bases aligning to TRBD2. The CDR3 has 14 residues. Trimming removed 4 bases from V and 6 bases from J; junction bases left unmatched: 3. CDR3 DNA sequence: TGTGCCAGCAGTTCCTTAGCGGGAGCCGGGGAGCTGTTTTTT. This encodes CASSSLAGAGELFF.